This TCR beta chain was identified in a study of beta chain features in type 1 diabetes. Notes on the study in general: Shortening that was moderate but significant affected the TCRB CDR3s of Type 1 diabetes patients in all four CD4+ subsets.

Trimming stripped 0 bases from V and 2 bases from J, with 10 bases between. The V gene's germline CDR1 is SGHRS and CDR2 YFSETQ. This CDR3 has 15 amino acids. Every isolated RNA sample was fully reverse transcribed, so sequencing captured expressed TCRB transcripts. Produced via immunoSEQ multiplex PCR; TCRdb's table is partial and in-frame only. The data contain some 44,000 clones, 65% to 70% of them seen just once; the ten biggest clones take up about 2%. About this clone: Its antigen is not identified.

Sequencing used Tregs from blood. This chain links TRBV5-1 with TRBJ2-3; TRBD1 might be the D (5 bases). The source is a woman under 30 with type 1 diabetes. CDR3: CASSLDRPYTDTQYF. CDR3 DNA sequence: TGCGCCAGCAGCTTGGACAGGCCATACACAGATACGCAGTATTTT.